This T cell receptor beta chain comes out of a study of blood T cells in healthy people across ages. Study at large: Template switching caught about one barcoded beta molecule for each two T cells. The study, taken as a whole, reports: Any conclusive comparison of naive versus antigen-experienced cells was prevented by using unsorted PBMCs. Comparison with aged donors showed that long-lived donors had more naive CD4+ cells and higher diversity.

Per the germline V gene, CDR1 is MNHNS and CDR2 is SASEGT. V lost 6 bases and J lost 4; bases outside the gene matches: 17. CDR3 size: 17 residues. This clonotype was found a few times. Its antigen is unidentified. Using a J-beta primer mix together with a sample-barcoded 5' primer, a second PCR was run for about 6 to 11 cycles. A template-switch adaptor containing 12 random nucleotides labeled each cDNA molecule. MiXCR, run by TCRdb on the 5' RACE reads, gives a single entry per CDR3 protein. The data show 910,000 or so distinct CDR3 sequences, roughly half seen once. The chain couples TRBV6-1 to TRBJ2-7; 8 positions match TRBD1. This sequence was found in a woman in her sixties or seventies in good health. The sequenced sample consisted of blood. The CDR3 loop reads CASSPERGQAGVYEQYF. The CDR3 region has the DNA TGTGCCAGCAGCCCCGAGAGGGGACAGGCTGGGGTGTACGAGCAGTACTTC.